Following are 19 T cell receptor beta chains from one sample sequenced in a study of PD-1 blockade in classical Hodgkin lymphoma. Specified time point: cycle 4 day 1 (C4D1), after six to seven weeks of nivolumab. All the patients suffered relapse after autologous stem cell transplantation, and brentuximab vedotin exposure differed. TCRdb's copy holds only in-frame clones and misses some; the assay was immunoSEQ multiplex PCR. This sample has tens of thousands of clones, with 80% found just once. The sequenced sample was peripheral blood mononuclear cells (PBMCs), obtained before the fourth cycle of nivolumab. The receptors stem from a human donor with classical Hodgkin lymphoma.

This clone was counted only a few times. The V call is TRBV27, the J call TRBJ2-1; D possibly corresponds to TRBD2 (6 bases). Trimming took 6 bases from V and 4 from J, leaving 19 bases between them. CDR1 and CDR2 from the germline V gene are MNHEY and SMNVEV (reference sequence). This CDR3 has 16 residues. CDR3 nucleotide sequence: TGTGCCAGCAGCCCTCTGGGGGGAGTTGGATACAATGAGCAGTTCTTC. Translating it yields CASSPLGGVGYNEQFF.

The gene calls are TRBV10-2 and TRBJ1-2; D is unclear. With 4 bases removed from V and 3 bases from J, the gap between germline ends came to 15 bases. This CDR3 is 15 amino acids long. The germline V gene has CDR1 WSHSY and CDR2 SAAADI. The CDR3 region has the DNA TGCGCCAGCAGTGCCGAGTACTTGGGCGACTATGGCTACACCTTC. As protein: CASSAEYLGDYGYTF.

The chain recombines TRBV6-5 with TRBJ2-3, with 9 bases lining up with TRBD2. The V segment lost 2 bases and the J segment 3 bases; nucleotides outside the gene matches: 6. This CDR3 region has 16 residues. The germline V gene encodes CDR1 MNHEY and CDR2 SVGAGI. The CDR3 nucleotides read TGTGCCAGCAGTTACAGCCTAGCGGGAAATACAGATACGCAGTATTTT. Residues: CASSYSLAGNTDTQYF.

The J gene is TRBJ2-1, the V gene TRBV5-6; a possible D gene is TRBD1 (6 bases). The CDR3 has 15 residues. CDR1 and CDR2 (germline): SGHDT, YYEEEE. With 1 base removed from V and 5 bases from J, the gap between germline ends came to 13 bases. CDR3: CASSLIGGNHNEQFF. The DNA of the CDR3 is TGTGCCAGCAGCTTGATAGGGGGAAATCACAATGAGCAGTTCTTC.

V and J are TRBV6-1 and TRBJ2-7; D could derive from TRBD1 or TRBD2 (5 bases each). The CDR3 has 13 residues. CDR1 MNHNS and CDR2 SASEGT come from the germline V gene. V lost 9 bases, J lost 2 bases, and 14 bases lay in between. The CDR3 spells CASLGTVTYEQYF. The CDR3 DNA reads TGTGCCAGTTTAGGGACCGTTACCTACGAGCAGTACTTC.

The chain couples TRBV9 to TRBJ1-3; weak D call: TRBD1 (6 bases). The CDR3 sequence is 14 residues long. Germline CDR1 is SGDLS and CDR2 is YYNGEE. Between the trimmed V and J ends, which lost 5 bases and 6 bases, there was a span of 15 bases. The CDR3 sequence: CASSPGQPVNTIYF. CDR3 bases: TGTGCCAGCAGTCCGGGACAACCCGTAAACACCATATATTTT.

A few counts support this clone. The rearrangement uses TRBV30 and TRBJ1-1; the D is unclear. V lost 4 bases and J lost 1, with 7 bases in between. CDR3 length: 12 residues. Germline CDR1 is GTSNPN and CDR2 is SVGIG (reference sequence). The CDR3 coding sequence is TGTGCCTGGAATGTGGGGAACACTGAAGCTTTCTTT. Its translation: CAWNVGNTEAFF.

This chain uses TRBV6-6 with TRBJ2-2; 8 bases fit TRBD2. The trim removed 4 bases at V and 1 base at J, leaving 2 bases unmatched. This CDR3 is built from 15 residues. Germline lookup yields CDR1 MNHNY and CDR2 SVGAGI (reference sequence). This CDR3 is CASSSAGGNTGELFF. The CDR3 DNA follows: TGTGCCAGCAGTTCGGCGGGGGGGAACACCGGGGAGCTGTTTTTT.

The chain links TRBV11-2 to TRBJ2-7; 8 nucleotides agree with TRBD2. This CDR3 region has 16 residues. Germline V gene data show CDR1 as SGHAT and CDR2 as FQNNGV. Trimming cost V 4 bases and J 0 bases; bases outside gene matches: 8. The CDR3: CASSSSSGGYSYEQYF. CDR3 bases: TGTGCCAGCAGCTCCTCGAGCGGGGGATACTCCTACGAGCAGTACTTC.

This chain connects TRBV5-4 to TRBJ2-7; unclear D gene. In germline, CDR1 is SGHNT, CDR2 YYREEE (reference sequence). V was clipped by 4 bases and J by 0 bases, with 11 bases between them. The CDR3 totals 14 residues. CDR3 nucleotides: TGTGCCAGCAGCACCACTTATAGCTCCTACGAGCAGTACTTC. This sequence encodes CASSTTYSSYEQYF.

CDR3 in DNA: TGTGCCAGCAGCTTAGGCAGGGTGGCCAATGAGCAGTTCTTC. This gives the protein CASSLGRVANEQFF. The rearrangement links TRBV7-8 to TRBJ2-1, with D possibly being TRBD1 (5 bases). Germline CDR1 and CDR2: SGHVS and FQNEAQ. CDR3 length equals 14 residues. Trimming shortened V by 1 base and J by 6 bases, and 10 bases separated the two germline ends.

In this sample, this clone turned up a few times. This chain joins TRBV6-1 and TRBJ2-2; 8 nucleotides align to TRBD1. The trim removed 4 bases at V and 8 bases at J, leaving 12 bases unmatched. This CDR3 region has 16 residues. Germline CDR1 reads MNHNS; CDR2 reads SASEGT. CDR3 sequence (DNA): TGTGCCAGCAGTGCACTTCCGGGACAGGTTAAGGGGGAGCTGTTTTTT. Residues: CASSALPGQVKGELFF.

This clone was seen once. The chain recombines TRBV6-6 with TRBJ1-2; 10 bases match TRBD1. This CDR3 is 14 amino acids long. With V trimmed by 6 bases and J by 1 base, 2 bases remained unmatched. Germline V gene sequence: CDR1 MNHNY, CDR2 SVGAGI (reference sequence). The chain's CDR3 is CASSDRGHNYGYTF. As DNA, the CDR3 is TGTGCCAGCAGCGACAGGGGGCATAACTATGGCTACACCTTC.

CDR3 coding DNA: TGTGCCAGCAGCCATAAGGGGCCCGACACCGGGGAGCTGTTTTTT. Its translation: CASSHKGPDTGELFF. The chain recombines TRBV4-2 with TRBJ2-2, with a tentative D call TRBD1 (5 bases). This CDR3 is built from 15 residues. Germline CDR1 LGHNA, CDR2 YNFKEQ. V gave up 3 bases and J gave up 3 bases, with 11 bases separating them.

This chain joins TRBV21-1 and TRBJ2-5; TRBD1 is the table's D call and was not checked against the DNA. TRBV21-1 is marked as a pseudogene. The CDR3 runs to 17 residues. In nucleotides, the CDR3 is TGTGCCAGCAGCGAAACGAGCAACCGGGACAACCAAGAGACCCAGTACTTC. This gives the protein CASSETSNRDNQETQYF.

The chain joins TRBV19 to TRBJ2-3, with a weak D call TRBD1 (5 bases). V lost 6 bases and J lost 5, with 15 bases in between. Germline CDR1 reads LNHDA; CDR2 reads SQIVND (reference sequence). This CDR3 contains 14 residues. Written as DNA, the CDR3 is TGTGCCAGTAGACCCTCGGTGGGGCGAGATACGCAGTATTTT. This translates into CASRPSVGRDTQYF.

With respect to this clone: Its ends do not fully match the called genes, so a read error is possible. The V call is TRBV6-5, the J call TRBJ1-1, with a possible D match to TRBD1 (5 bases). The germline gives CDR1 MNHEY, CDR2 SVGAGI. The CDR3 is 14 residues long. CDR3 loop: CAISAGQGNTEAFF. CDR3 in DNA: TGTGCCATCAGTGCCGGGCAGGGGAACACTGAAGCTTTCTTT.

Here the CDR3 DNA reads TGTGCCAGCAGCTTTGTAATTGACGGAAAGATCTATGGCTACACCTTC. Amino acid sequence: CASSFVIDGKIYGYTF. The chain links TRBV12-1 to TRBJ1-2. TRBV12-1 is reported as a pseudogene. This CDR3 is built from 16 residues.

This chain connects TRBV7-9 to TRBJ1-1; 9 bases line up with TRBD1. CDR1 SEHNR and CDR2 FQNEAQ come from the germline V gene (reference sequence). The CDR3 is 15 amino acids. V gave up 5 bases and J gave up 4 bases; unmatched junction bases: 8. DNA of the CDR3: TGTGCCAGCAGCCCCGGGACAGGGAGTCCCACTGAAGCTTTCTTT. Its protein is CASSPGTGSPTEAFF.